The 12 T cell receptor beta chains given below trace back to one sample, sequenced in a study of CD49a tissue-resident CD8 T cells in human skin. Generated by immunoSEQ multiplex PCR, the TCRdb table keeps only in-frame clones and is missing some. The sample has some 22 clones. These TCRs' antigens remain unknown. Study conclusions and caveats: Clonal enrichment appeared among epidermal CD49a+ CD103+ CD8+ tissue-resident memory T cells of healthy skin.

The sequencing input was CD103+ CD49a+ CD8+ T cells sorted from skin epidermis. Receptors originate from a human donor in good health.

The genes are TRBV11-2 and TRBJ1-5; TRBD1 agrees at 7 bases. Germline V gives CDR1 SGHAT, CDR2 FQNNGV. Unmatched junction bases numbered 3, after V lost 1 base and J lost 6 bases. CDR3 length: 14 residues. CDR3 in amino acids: CASSLGQGRQPQHF. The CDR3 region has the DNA TGTGCCAGCAGCTTAGGACAGGGTCGTCAGCCCCAGCATTTT.

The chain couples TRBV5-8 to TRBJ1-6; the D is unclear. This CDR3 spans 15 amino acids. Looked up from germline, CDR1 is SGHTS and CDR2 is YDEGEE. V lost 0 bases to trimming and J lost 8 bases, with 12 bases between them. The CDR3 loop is CASSLERVSDSPLHF. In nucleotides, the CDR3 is TGTGCCAGCAGCTTGGAGCGGGTATCGGATTCACCCCTCCACTTT.

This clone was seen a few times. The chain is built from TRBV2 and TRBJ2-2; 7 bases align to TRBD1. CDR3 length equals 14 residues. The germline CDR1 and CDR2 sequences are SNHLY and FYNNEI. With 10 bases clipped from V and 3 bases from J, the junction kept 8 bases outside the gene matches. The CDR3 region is CATDSTGHTGELFF. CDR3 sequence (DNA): TGTGCCACAGACTCGACAGGGCACACCGGGGAGCTGTTTTTT.

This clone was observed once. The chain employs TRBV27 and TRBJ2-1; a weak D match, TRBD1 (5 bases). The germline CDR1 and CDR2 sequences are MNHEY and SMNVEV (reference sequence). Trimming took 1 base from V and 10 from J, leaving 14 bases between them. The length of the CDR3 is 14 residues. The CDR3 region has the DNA TGTGCCAGCAGTTTATTTCTAGGGGTGGGGGAGCAGTTCTTC. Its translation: CASSLFLGVGEQFF.

In nucleotides, the CDR3 is TGTGCCAGCAGCTCCCCTTTTGGCGGGGACATTCAGTACTTC. Translating gives CASSSPFGGDIQYF. The chain recombines TRBV13 with TRBJ2-4, with a tentative D call TRBD2 (6 bases). The CDR3 loop spans 14 amino acids. V shed 4 bases and J shed 8 bases, with 15 bases lying between them. Germline loops: CDR1 PRHDT, CDR2 FYEKMQ (reference sequence).

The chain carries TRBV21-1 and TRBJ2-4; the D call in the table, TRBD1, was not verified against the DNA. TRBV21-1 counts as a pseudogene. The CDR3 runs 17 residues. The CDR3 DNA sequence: TGTGCCAGCAGCAGCGCCGTGCTACAGCAAAGAAAAAACATTCAGTACTTC. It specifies CASSSAVLQQRKNIQYF.

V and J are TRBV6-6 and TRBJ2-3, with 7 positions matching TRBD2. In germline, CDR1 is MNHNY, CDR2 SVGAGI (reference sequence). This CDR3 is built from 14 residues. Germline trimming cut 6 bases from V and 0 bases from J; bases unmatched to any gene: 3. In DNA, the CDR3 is TGTGCCAGCAGCCGCGGGGGTAGCACAGATACGCAGTATTTT. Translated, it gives CASSRGGSTDTQYF.

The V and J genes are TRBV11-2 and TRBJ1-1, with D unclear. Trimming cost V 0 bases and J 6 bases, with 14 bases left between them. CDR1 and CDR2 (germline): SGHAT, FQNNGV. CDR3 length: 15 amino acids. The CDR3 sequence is CASSLDPLPSSEAFF. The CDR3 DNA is TGTGCCAGCAGCTTAGACCCGCTTCCCAGTTCTGAAGCTTTCTTT.

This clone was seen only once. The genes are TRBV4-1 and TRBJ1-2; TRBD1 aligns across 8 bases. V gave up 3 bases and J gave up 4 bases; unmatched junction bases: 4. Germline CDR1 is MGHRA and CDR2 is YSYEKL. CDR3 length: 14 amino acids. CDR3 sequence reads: CASSHTGQGYGYTF. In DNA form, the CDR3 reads TGCGCCAGCAGCCACACAGGACAGGGCTATGGCTACACCTTC.

The CDR3 DNA reads as TGTGCCAGCAGTATGTGGACTAGCGGGACGACCCAAGAGACCCAGTACTTC. It specifies CASSMWTSGTTQETQYF. The gene calls are TRBV28 and TRBJ2-5; 12 nucleotides match TRBD2. The germline CDR1 and CDR2 sequences are MDHEN and SYDVKM. V lost 5 bases to trimming and J lost 1 base; unmatched junction nucleotides: 8. The CDR3 is 17 amino acids.

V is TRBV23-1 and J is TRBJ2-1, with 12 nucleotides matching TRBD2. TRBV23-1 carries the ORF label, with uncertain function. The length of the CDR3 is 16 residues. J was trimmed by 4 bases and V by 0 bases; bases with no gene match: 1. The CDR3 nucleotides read TGCGCCAGCAGTCAATCCGGGACTAGCGGGTACAATGAGCAGTTCTTC. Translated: CASSQSGTSGYNEQFF.

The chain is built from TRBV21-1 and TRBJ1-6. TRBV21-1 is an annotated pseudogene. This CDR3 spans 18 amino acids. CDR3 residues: CASSWSVATHTHNSPLHF. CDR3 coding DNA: TGTGCCAGCAGTTGGTCCGTAGCTACACATACTCATAATTCACCCCTCCACTTT.